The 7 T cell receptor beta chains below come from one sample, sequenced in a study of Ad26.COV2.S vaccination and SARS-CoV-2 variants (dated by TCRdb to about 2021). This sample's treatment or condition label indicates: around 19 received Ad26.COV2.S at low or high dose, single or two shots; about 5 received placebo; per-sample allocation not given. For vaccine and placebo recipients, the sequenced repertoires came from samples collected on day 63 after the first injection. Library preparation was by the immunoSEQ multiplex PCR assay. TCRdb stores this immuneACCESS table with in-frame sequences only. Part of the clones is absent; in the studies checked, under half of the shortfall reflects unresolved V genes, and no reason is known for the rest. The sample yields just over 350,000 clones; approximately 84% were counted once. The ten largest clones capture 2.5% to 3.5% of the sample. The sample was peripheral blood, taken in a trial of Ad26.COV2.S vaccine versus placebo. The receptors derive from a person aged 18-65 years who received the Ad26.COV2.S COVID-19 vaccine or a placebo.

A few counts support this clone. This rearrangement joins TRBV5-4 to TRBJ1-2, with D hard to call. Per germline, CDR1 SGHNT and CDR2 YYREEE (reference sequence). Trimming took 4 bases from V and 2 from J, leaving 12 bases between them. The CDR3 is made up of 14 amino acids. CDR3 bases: TGTGCCAGCAGCCACCCCGGAACAAACTATGGCTACACCTTC. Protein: CASSHPGTNYGYTF.

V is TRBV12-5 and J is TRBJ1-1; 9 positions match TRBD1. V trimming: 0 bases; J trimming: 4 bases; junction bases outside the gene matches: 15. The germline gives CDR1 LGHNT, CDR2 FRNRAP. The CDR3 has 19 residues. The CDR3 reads CASGLVYSTGTGMGTEAFF. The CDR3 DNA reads TGTGCTAGTGGTTTGGTATACAGCACCGGGACAGGGATGGGCACTGAAGCTTTCTTT.

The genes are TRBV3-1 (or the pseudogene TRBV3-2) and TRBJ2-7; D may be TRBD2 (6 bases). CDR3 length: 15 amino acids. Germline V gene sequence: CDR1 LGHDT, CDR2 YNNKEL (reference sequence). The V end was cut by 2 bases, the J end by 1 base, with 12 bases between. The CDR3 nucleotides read TGTGCCAGCAGCCAACCGGGAGTGGGATCCTACGAGCAGTACTTC. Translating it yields CASSQPGVGSYEQYF.

The DNA for the CDR3 is TGTGCCAGCAGTAAGGGACTAGCGGGGCCTGGCGAGCAGTACTTC. Its protein product is CASSKGLAGPGEQYF. The chain links TRBV2 to TRBJ2-7; 13 nucleotides line up with TRBD2. The CDR3 has 15 residues. J gave up 6 bases and V 5 bases, and 7 bases lay outside the gene matches. CDR1 and CDR2 from the germline V gene are SNHLY and FYNNEI.

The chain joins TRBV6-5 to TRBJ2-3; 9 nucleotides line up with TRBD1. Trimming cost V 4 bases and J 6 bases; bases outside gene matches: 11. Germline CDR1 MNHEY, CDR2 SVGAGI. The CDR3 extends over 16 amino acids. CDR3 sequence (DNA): TGTGCCAGCAGTTCCCCGCAGGACAGGGGTCGCGATACGCAGTATTTT. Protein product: CASSSPQDRGRDTQYF.

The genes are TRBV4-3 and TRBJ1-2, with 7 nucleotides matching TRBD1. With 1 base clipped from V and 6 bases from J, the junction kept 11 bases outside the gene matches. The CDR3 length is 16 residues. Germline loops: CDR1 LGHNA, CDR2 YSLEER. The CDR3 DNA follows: TGCGCCAGCAGCCAAGTAGCCCCGGGACAGCCTCATGGCTACACCTTC. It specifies CASSQVAPGQPHGYTF.

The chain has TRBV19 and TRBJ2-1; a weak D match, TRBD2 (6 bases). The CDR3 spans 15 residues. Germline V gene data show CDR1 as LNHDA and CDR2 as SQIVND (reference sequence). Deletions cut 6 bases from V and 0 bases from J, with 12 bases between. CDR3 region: CASSPGLNSYNEQFF. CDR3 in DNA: TGTGCCAGTAGCCCCGGACTAAACTCCTACAATGAGCAGTTCTTC.